This T cell receptor beta chain comes out of a study of OX40 agonist ivuxolimab in advanced cancers. Study-level background: Participants averaged approximately 65 years of age (range about 23 to 80) and were roughly 83% male. Study-level results: Within 6 weeks, CD4+ and CD8+ blood T cells expanded clonally at 0.1 to 3.0 mg/kg.

Assay: immunoSEQ multiplex PCR; the TCRdb copy retains only in-frame clones and omits some. This sample carries tens of thousands of clones, 88% of them seen once, and the ten largest clones take around 0.95%. Patients were ineligible given autoimmune disease history or systemic immunosuppression. For this clone: Its cognate antigen is unknown.

This CDR3 has 14 amino acids. Deletions cut 8 bases from V and 0 bases from J, with 13 bases between. CDR1 is SEHNR and CDR2 is FQNEAQ in the germline V gene (reference sequence). The chain links TRBV7-9 to TRBJ1-2; D possibly corresponds to TRBD1 (5 bases). The TCR was taken from an adult with an advanced solid tumor such as melanoma, head and neck, liver or kidney cancer. The source was CD4+ or CD8+ T cells sorted from blood, collected in a trial of the OX40 agonist ivuxolimab. The chain's CDR3 is CASSNRSTNYGYTF. The CDR3 bases are TGTGCCAGCTCCAACAGGTCAACTAACTATGGCTACACCTTC.